This T cell receptor beta chain derives from a study of beta chain features in type 1 diabetes. Study-wide background: Over all samples combined, over 85 million sorted cells were examined.

Via CD45RO/CCR7/CD25/CD127/CD95/CD27, cells of the CD4+ naive, central memory, regulatory and stem cell-like memory subsets were sorted. Sequenced material consisted of expressed TCRB transcripts (all of the isolated RNA was reverse transcribed). Clones were sequenced by immunoSEQ multiplex PCR, and TCRdb holds only the in-frame ones, with some missing. This sample has around 150,000 clones, with about 8.1% found just once. The study, taken as a whole, reports: Compared with healthy donors, patients appeared to share more similar naive, central memory and regulatory TCRB repertoires. There was a moderate but significant shortening of TCRB CDR3s in all four CD4+ subsets of Type 1 diabetes patients. A cDNA-based sequencing approach could over-represent cells with high TCR expression.

There are a few counts of this clone. Its antigen is unidentified. CDR3 length: 13 amino acids. The V gene's germline CDR1 is SGHTA and CDR2 FQGNSA. V lost 8 bases, J lost 3 bases, and 11 bases lay in between. The TCR originated in a woman between 18 and 29 years old with type 1 diabetes. The sequenced material came from central memory CD4+ T cells from blood. J is TRBJ2-1 and V is TRBV7-2; D may be TRBD2 (6 bases). The CDR3: CASRETGYNEQFF. CDR3 in DNA: TGTGCCAGCCGGGAGACCGGCTACAATGAGCAGTTCTTC.